Below, one T cell receptor beta chain is given with its context. The data derive from a study of blood T cell repertoires in COVID-19. Overall study context: In each case, the material was cDNA or gDNA derived from T cells, B-cell-depleted T cells, or PBMCs.

Method: immunoSEQ multiplex PCR; TCRdb's copy keeps in-frame clones and lacks some. The repertoire holds fewer than 700,000 clones, with roughly nine tenths as singletons. Germline CDR1 KGHSH, CDR2 LQKENI. Trimming at V came to 3 bases and at J to 0 bases, leaving 9 bases not matched to a gene. This CDR3 has 17 residues. Material: peripheral blood. The source of this sequence is a woman aged 45-65 years with COVID-19, enrolled during active disease. The chain couples TRBV18 to TRBJ1-1; 8 bases line up with TRBD1. CDR3 in amino acids: CASSPGTGLIMNTEAFF. DNA of the CDR3: TGTGCCAGCTCACCCGGGACAGGCCTCATTATGAACACTGAAGCTTTCTTT.